A single sample gave rise to the 31 T cell receptor beta chains below, sequenced in a study of human T cells and chemical hapten exposure. Documented time point: patch test 1, 2 weeks after DPC sensitization. Regarding treatment: therapeutic diphenylcyclopropenone sensitization with weekly scalp DPC. Using its own MiXCR run on the RACE reads, TCRdb lists one record per CDR3 protein. Among about 80,000 distinct CDR3 sequences listed, over 9% were seen once. The material sequenced was whole blood, taken in connection with sensitization to the hapten diphenylcyclopropenone (DPC). These receptors were taken from a woman between 45 and 65 years old with alopecia areata. Some clones in this sample may be carry-over from other donors' samples.

The J gene is TRBJ2-4, the V gene TRBV4-1; TRBD2 is a possible D gene (6 bases). V lost 7 bases to trimming and J lost 3 bases, with 13 bases between them. Germline V gene sequence: CDR1 MGHRA, CDR2 YSYEKL. This CDR3 spans 14 amino acids. DNA for the CDR3: TGCGCCAGCACCCCGACCGGGGGCAAAAACATTCAGTACTTC. Translating it yields CASTPTGGKNIQYF.

DNA for the CDR3: TGTGCCAGCTCGGGCAGGGGGCGGAACGAGCAGTACTTC. This sequence encodes CASSGRGRNEQYF. The chain joins TRBV18 to TRBJ2-7; TRBD1 matches at 8 bases. V shed 6 bases and J 5 bases; nucleotides not matched to a gene: 6. Per the germline V gene, CDR1 is KGHSH and CDR2 is LQKENI. CDR3 length: 13 amino acids.

This clonotype appeared a few times. V gene TRBV12-3 or TRBV12-4 combines with J gene TRBJ2-5, with TRBD1 as a possible D gene (6 bases). CDR3 length: 12 residues. V lost 11 bases and J 0 bases, leaving 10 bases between the germline ends. The CDR3 loop is CASQGNQETQYF. DNA of the CDR3: TGTGCCTCCCAGGGGAACCAAGAGACCCAGTACTTC.

This clonotype appeared a few times. The V and J genes are TRBV2 and TRBJ2-7; D gene uncertain. The germline V and J ends were trimmed by 5 bases and 0 bases, with 11 bases remaining between them. The length of the CDR3 is 14 residues. Per the germline V gene, CDR1 is SNHLY and CDR2 is FYNNEI. DNA for the CDR3: TGTGCCAGCAGTTCGGACCGAAACTCCTACGAGCAGTACTTC. Translated, it gives CASSSDRNSYEQYF.

V gene TRBV29-1 combines with J gene TRBJ2-1, with 10 bases matching TRBD2. The CDR3 is made up of 14 amino acids. CDR1 is SQVTM and CDR2 is ANQGSEA in the germline V gene. Losses at the gene ends were 6 bases for V and 6 bases for J; bases not matched to a gene: 8. This CDR3 reads CSVSTSGFSNEQFF. The CDR3 DNA reads TGCAGCGTATCGACTAGCGGGTTTTCCAATGAGCAGTTCTTC.

This chain joins TRBV6-2 or TRBV6-3 and TRBJ2-3; D unclear. The CDR3 sequence is 13 residues long. Germline values: CDR1 MNHEY, CDR2 SVGEGT. V was cut by 5 bases and J by 0 bases, with 6 bases left in between. In DNA, the CDR3 is TGTGCCAGCAGTCGCGCTAGCACAGATACGCAGTATTTT. This sequence encodes CASSRASTDTQYF.

This clonotype was counted ten times or more. The gene calls are TRBV27 and TRBJ1-5; 8 positions match TRBD1. Germline lookup yields CDR1 MNHEY and CDR2 SMNVEV (reference sequence). V dropped 6 bases and J dropped 5; count of bases not matched to a gene: 9. The CDR3 sequence is 15 residues long. CDR3 DNA sequence: TGTGCCAGCAGCTTGACAGGGGATTACGATCAGCCCCAGCATTTT. Its protein product is CASSLTGDYDQPQHF.

The J gene is TRBJ2-1, the V gene TRBV18; perhaps TRBD1 as D (6 bases). From germline, CDR1 is KGHSH and CDR2 LQKENI. Trimming pared 2 bases from V and 7 bases from J, leaving 6 bases between. This CDR3 has 12 residues. The CDR3 region has the DNA TGTGCCAGCTCACCAGACAGGAATGAGCAGTTCTTC. This encodes CASSPDRNEQFF.

Ten or more counts support this clonotype. This chain links TRBV5-4 with TRBJ2-2, with 8 bases identical to TRBD2. The CDR3 is made up of 18 amino acids. Germline V CDR1 and CDR2: SGHNT, YYREEE (reference sequence). Unmatched junction bases numbered 18, after V lost 5 bases and J lost 6 bases. The CDR3 region has the DNA TGTGCCAGCAGTCCACAACTAGCGGCCGGACTAAGTTCCGGGGAGCTGTTTTTT. This codes for CASSPQLAAGLSSGELFF.

The chain joins TRBV7-3 to TRBJ2-2, with D unclear. Trimming removed 0 bases from V and 0 bases from J, with 14 bases in between. Germline values: CDR1 SGHTA, CDR2 FQGTGA. The CDR3 extends over 18 amino acids. CDR3 in DNA: TGTGCCAGCAGCTTAACGGGGTCTGTAAAGCCGAACACCGGGGAGCTGTTTTTT. This gives the protein CASSLTGSVKPNTGELFF.

This clonotype was observed many times. CDR3 in DNA: TGTGCCAGCAGCTCTAGCGGGAGGGCCGGGTGGACCCAGTACTTC. Encoded protein: CASSSSGRAGWTQYF. The chain couples TRBV28 to TRBJ2-5, with 12 bases identical to TRBD2. Germline V gene lookup returns CDR1 MDHEN and CDR2 SYDVKM. The CDR3 is 15 amino acids. With 6 bases clipped from V and 7 bases from J, the junction kept 9 bases outside the gene matches.

The chain combines TRBV18 with TRBJ2-2; D gene uncertain. Germline V gene sequence: CDR1 KGHSH, CDR2 LQKENI. The CDR3 runs 16 residues. V shed 3 bases and J shed 0 bases, with 11 bases lying between them. The CDR3 nucleotides are TGTGCCAGCTCACCGGTCCCCCTCGCGAACACCGGGGAGCTGTTTTTT. Protein product: CASSPVPLANTGELFF.

This clonotype was observed at least ten times. The chain links TRBV12-3 or TRBV12-4 to TRBJ2-5; no clear D. V was pared by 6 bases and J by 6 bases, with 17 bases between. This CDR3 is built from 14 residues. The CDR3 nucleotides read TGTGCCAGCAGCTCCACTAAGGCCCCCCAGACCCAGTACTTC. Its translation: CASSSTKAPQTQYF.

The chain uses TRBV28 and TRBJ2-7; D is undetermined. This CDR3 is 14 amino acids long. The germline V gene has CDR1 MDHEN and CDR2 SYDVKM. Trimming removed 6 bases at V and 1 base at J, with 13 bases between. CDR3 amino acids: CASRRADLSYEQYF. CDR3 nucleotide sequence: TGTGCCAGCAGAAGGGCAGATCTTTCCTACGAGCAGTACTTC.

This clonotype was seen more than once but under ten times. The J gene is TRBJ2-5, the V gene TRBV9; D may match TRBD1 or TRBD2 (6 bases each). Trimming took off 3 bases at V and 5 bases at J, with 11 bases between the two ends. The CDR3 consists of 13 residues. Germline V gene sequence: CDR1 SGDLS, CDR2 YYNGEE. CDR3 bases: TGTGCCAGCAGCGAAGGGGGGATCGAGACCCAGTACTTC. It translates to CASSEGGIETQYF.

The chain combines TRBV4-1 with TRBJ2-5, with 7 bases fitting TRBD1. Trimming removed 6 bases from V and 1 base from J; junction bases left unmatched: 8. This CDR3 region has 15 residues. From germline, CDR1 is MGHRA and CDR2 YSYEKL. The DNA for the CDR3 is TGCGCCAGCAGTTTACGACAGGGTCCCCAAGAGACCCAGTACTTC. Residues: CASSLRQGPQETQYF.

This clonotype was counted at least ten times. The chain employs TRBV10-3 and TRBJ2-5; D may be TRBD1 or TRBD2 (5 bases each). V lost 4 bases, J lost 2 bases, and 8 bases lay in between. Germline V gene sequence: CDR1 ENHRY, CDR2 SYGVKD. The CDR3 has 13 amino acids. The CDR3 DNA is TGTGCCATCAGTGCGGGACCACAAGAGACCCAGTACTTC. This gives the protein CAISAGPQETQYF.

This clonotype has just a few counts. The chain recombines TRBV7-2 with TRBJ2-3; D is possibly TRBD2 (6 bases). The CDR3 extends over 15 amino acids. V was trimmed by 7 bases and J by 1 base, leaving 15 bases between them. Germline V gene sequence: CDR1 SGHTA, CDR2 FQGNSA. DNA of the CDR3: TGTGCCAGCAACTCGGAGGGACGTCGCACAGATACGCAGTATTTT. Amino acids: CASNSEGRRTDTQYF.

This clonotype appeared many times. Here the CDR3 DNA reads TGTGCCAGCAGATTTGGGAGACTAGCGGGCACAGATACGCAGTATTTT. As protein: CASRFGRLAGTDTQYF. The V call is TRBV6-5, the J call TRBJ2-3, with TRBD2 matching 9 bases. Germline V gene sequence: CDR1 MNHEY, CDR2 SVGAGI. The CDR3 has 16 amino acids. With V trimmed by 6 bases and J by 1 base, 8 bases remained unmatched.

The sample holds a few counts of this clonotype. The V gene is TRBV3-1, the J gene TRBJ2-2, with D tentatively TRBD2 (6 bases). Trimming took off 3 bases at V and 5 bases at J, with 10 bases between the two ends. Per germline, CDR1 LGHDT and CDR2 YNNKEL (reference sequence). There are 14 residues in the CDR3. CDR3 sequence: CASSHGSKTGELFF. The CDR3 nucleotides read TGTGCCAGCAGCCACGGGAGTAAGACCGGGGAGCTGTTTTTT. The full variable domain, with the rest looked up from reference TRBV3-1 and TRBJ2-2, is DTAVSQTPKYLVTQMGNDKSIKCEQNLGHDTMYWYKQDSKKFLKIMFSYNNKELIINETVPNRFSPKSPDKAHLNLHINSLELGDSAVYFCASSHGSKTGELFFGEGSRLTVL.

This clonotype has just a few counts. CDR3 in DNA: TGTGCCAGCAGGAAAGGGACAGGGGCTGCCCCTGAAGCTTTCTTT. Amino acid sequence: CASRKGTGAAPEAFF. J is TRBJ1-1 and V is TRBV2, with TRBD1 matching over 10 bases. Per germline, CDR1 SNHLY and CDR2 FYNNEI. V shed 6 bases and J 6 bases; nucleotides not matched to a gene: 10. The CDR3 runs to 15 residues.

This clonotype was picked up a small number of times. The chain couples TRBV9 to TRBJ2-7; D assignment may be TRBD1 or TRBD2 (5 bases each). Trimming cost V 4 bases and J 4 bases, with 15 bases left between them. This CDR3 spans 14 amino acids. Germline V lookup: CDR1 SGDLS, CDR2 YYNGEE. The CDR3, as DNA: TGTGCCAGCAGCCGGTCACGGGGCGGATACGAGCAGTACTTC. It specifies CASSRSRGGYEQYF.

A few counts support this clonotype. CDR3 sequence reads: CASSFDRDQPQHF. CDR3 DNA sequence: TGTGCCAGCAGCTTTGATAGGGATCAGCCCCAGCATTTT. The V gene is TRBV5-4, the J gene TRBJ1-5; D unresolved. The CDR3 is made up of 13 amino acids. Trimming removed 2 bases at V and 5 bases at J, with 8 bases between. Germline-derived CDR1 and CDR2 are SGHNT and YYREEE (reference sequence).

In this sample, this clonotype turned up many times. This chain links TRBV24-1 with TRBJ1-2, with a weak D call TRBD1 (6 bases). There are 14 residues in the CDR3. Trimming took off 5 bases at V and 4 bases at J, with 13 bases between the two ends. The germline V gene encodes CDR1 KGHDR and CDR2 SFDVKD. DNA of the CDR3: TGTGCCACCAGTGGGGCAGGGGCACCCTATGGCTACACCTTC. It is translated as CATSGAGAPYGYTF.

This clonotype was recorded many times. This rearrangement joins TRBV7-6 to TRBJ1-6; D is ambiguous. Germline lookup yields CDR1 SGHVS and CDR2 FNYEAQ. The V end lost 5 bases, the J end lost 10 bases, and 12 bases lay between the germline ends. The CDR3 consists of 13 residues. The CDR3 coding sequence is TGTGCCAGCAGCCGTCTCGGTGGCTCACCCCTCCACTTT. Translated: CASSRLGGSPLHF.

There are many counts of this clonotype. The V gene is TRBV10-3, the J gene TRBJ2-1; TRBD2 is a possible D gene (6 bases). Germline V CDR1 and CDR2: ENHRY, SYGVKD. This CDR3 contains 15 residues. V dropped 8 bases and J dropped 10 bases, with 24 bases sitting between them. This CDR3 is CAIGAGFPGGNEQFF. The DNA of the CDR3 is TGTGCCATCGGGGCCGGTTTTCCGGGCGGGAACGAGCAGTTCTTC.

The chain carries TRBV5-8 and TRBJ1-1, with TRBD1 identical over 9 bases. CDR1 is SGHTS, CDR2 YDEGEE, per germline. Losses at the gene ends were 8 bases for V and 0 bases for J; bases not matched to a gene: 5. The length of the CDR3 is 14 residues. CDR3 region: CARDRGDMNTEAFF. DNA of the CDR3: TGTGCCAGGGACAGGGGCGATATGAACACTGAAGCTTTCTTT.

In its sample, this clonotype was seen a few times. The rearrangement links TRBV11-3 to TRBJ2-2, with D possibly TRBD1 on 6 matching bases. CDR3 length equals 15 residues. Germline assignment: CDR1 SGHNT and CDR2 YENEEA. Trimming took 7 bases from V and 1 from J, leaving 13 bases between them. For the CDR3, the DNA is TGTGCCAGCACCCCGGGGACAATGAACACCGGGGAGCTGTTTTTT. Translated: CASTPGTMNTGELFF.

This clonotype was recorded at least ten times. This rearrangement joins TRBV12-3 or TRBV12-4 to TRBJ2-7, with TRBD2 matching over 10 bases. The CDR3 extends over 15 amino acids. The V segment lost 6 bases and the J segment 7 bases; nucleotides outside the gene matches: 12. The CDR3 DNA reads as TGTGCCAGCAGACAAAGCGGGAGGGCCTCATGGGAGCAGTACTTC. Its protein product is CASRQSGRASWEQYF.

This clonotype has a count of ten or more. The CDR3 spells CASKKRRNTGELFF. CDR3 DNA: TGTGCCAGCAAGAAACGGCGGAACACCGGGGAGCTGTTTTTT. V is TRBV6-5 and J is TRBJ2-2, with D unresolved. Germline CDR1 is MNHEY and CDR2 is SVGAGI. CDR3 length: 14 amino acids. V was pared by 7 bases and J by 1 base, with 10 bases between.

This clonotype has a count of ten or more. The chain recombines TRBV11-2 with TRBJ1-1; D ambiguous. Germline V gives CDR1 SGHAT, CDR2 FQNNGV. V gave up 1 base and J gave up 6 bases, with 12 bases separating them. This CDR3 is built from 14 residues. CDR3 protein: CASSLVSPASEAFF. The DNA for the CDR3 is TGTGCCAGCAGCTTAGTAAGTCCAGCCTCTGAAGCTTTCTTT.